These T cell receptor beta chains were read from a single sample in a study of Ad26.COV2.S vaccination and SARS-CoV-2 variants. Produced via immunoSEQ multiplex PCR; TCRdb's table is partial and in-frame only. The table records fewer than 400,000 clones, approximately 89% of them present only once. Source: peripheral blood, taken in a trial of Ad26.COV2.S vaccine versus placebo. These receptor sequences come from a person between 18 and 60 years old who received the Ad26.COV2.S COVID-19 vaccine or a placebo. Both conserved end residues are part of each CDR3. A D gene is named only where the DNA matches it firmly. Where a row states a size, it is once, few, many or the class of an expanded clone; other rows omit it.

size	length	D	V	J	DNA	CDR3
NA	14	TRBD1	TRBV6-5	TRBJ1-2	TGTGCCAGCAGCCCAGGGGGCGCGGACTATGGCTACACCTTC	CASSPGGADYGYTF
NA	15	NA	TRBV19	TRBJ2-1	TGTGCCAGTAGTCAACCAGCGGGTACCTACAATGAGCAGTTCTTC	CASSQPAGTYNEQFF
NA	15	NA	TRBV27	TRBJ1-5	TGTGCCAGCAGTTTGGCCGGGACAACCAATCAGCCCCAGCATTTT	CASSLAGTTNQPQHF
few	15	NA	TRBV19	TRBJ1-2	TGTGCCAGTAGCGATTCGGCAGGGTCTAACTATGGCTACACCTTC	CASSDSAGSNYGYTF
NA	15	NA	TRBV18	TRBJ2-7	TGTGCCAGCTCACTAGCCCGGGACCCGGTGTACGAGCAGTACTTC	CASSLARDPVYEQYF
NA	13	NA	TRBV10-3	TRBJ2-5	TGTGCCATCAGTGAGTGGAGGACACAGACCCAGTACTTC	CAISEWRTQTQYF
NA	14	TRBD2	TRBV18	TRBJ2-1	TGTGCCAGCTCACGGACAGCGGGAGACAATGAGCAGTTCTTC	CASSRTAGDNEQFF
few	16	NA	TRBV15	TRBJ1-1	TGTGCCACCAGCAGAGGGGCGGGCGGGACGCTGGCTGAAGCTTTCTTT	CATSRGAGGTLAEAFF
NA	16	NA	TRBV7-9	TRBJ1-3	TGTGCCAGCAGCTTACTATCCCAAGATGCTGGAAACACCATATATTTT	CASSLLSQDAGNTIYF
NA	17	NA	TRBV7-2	TRBJ2-2	TGTGCCAGCAGCGGGGGGACAGACCCTATGAACACCGGGGAGCTGTTTTTT	CASSGGTDPMNTGELFF
NA	15	NA	TRBV7-2	TRBJ2-2	TGTGCCAGCAGCTTAGGGCTAGCGCTAACCGGGGAGCTGTTTTTT	CASSLGLALTGELFF
NA	14	NA	TRBV18	TRBJ2-5	TGTGCCAGCTCACCACCGGGCAGCCTTGCGACCCAGTACTTC	CASSPPGSLATQYF
NA	15	NA	TRBV4-2	TRBJ2-5	TGTGCCAGCAGCCTATCCCGGGACCCACAAGAGACCCAGTACTTC	CASSLSRDPQETQYF
NA	13	NA	TRBV6-5	TRBJ1-5	TGTGCCAGCAGTCTACAGGGCCGGCAGCCCCAGCATTTT	CASSLQGRQPQHF
NA	14	NA	TRBV6-5	TRBJ1-5	TGTGCCAGCAGTCCCGCGGGTAAGGGTCAGCCCCAGCATTTT	CASSPAGKGQPQHF
NA	13	NA	TRBV14	TRBJ2-1	TGTGCCAGCAGCCAGACGTCCTACAATGAGCAGTTCTTC	CASSQTSYNEQFF
NA	18	TRBD2	TRBV4-2	TRBJ2-6	TGTGCCAGCAGCCGGGGACTAGCGGAGAGCTCTGGGGCCAACGTCCTGACTTTC	CASSRGLAESSGANVLTF
NA	18	NA	TRBV5-5	TRBJ1-2	TGTGCCAGCAGCCCATCGATCGGGGAGGGAGTGGGAAACTATGGCTACACCTTC	CASSPSIGEGVGNYGYTF
NA	19	NA	TRBV7-3	TRBJ2-1	TGTGCCAGCAGCCTCCAAGGAGGGGGTAGGGCGAGCTCCTACAATGAGCAGTTCTTC	CASSLQGGGRASSYNEQFF
NA	16	TRBD1	TRBV28	TRBJ1-2	TGTGCCAGCAGCTTGGGACAGGGGGCGTCGGGAGGTGGCTACACCTTC	CASSLGQGASGGGYTF
NA	13	NA	TRBV6-4	TRBJ2-1	TGTGCCAGCAGTGAAACTAGCAACAGTGAGCAGTTCTTC	CASSETSNSEQFF
NA	13	NA	TRBV2	TRBJ2-1	TGTGCCAGCAGTGTATTTGGGGCATATGAGCAGTTCTTC	CASSVFGAYEQFF
NA	13	NA	TRBV30	TRBJ1-6	TGTGCCTGGAGTTCGTCGACACCGACGCCCCTCCACTTT	CAWSSSTPTPLHF
NA	16	TRBD2	TRBV27	TRBJ2-2	TGTGCCAGCACCCTGACTAGCGGGTGGAACACCGGGGAGCTGTTTTTT	CASTLTSGWNTGELFF
NA	14	NA	TRBV28	TRBJ2-7	TGTGCCAGCAGCTACGCCGGACAGACCTACGAGCAGTACTTC	CASSYAGQTYEQYF
NA	16	TRBD2	TRBV7-8	TRBJ2-7	TGTGCCAGCAGCTTCGGACTAGCGGGGGCCGGGTACGAGCAGTACTTC	CASSFGLAGAGYEQYF
NA	14	TRBD1	TRBV18	TRBJ2-7	TGTGCCAGCTCACCTGGGACAGGCCGTTACGAGCAGTACTTC	CASSPGTGRYEQYF
NA	14	TRBD1	TRBV6-6	TRBJ1-5	TGTGCCAGCAGTGCCGGGACAGAAGGTCAGCCCCAGCATTTT	CASSAGTEGQPQHF
NA	14	NA	TRBV19	TRBJ1-1	TGTGCCAGTAGTCGGGACGGGGGGAACACTGAAGCTTTCTTT	CASSRDGGNTEAFF
NA	15	TRBD2	TRBV7-2	TRBJ2-5	TGTGCCAGCAGCTCCGGACTAGCGGGTGGGGAGACCCAGTACTTC	CASSSGLAGGETQYF
once	14	TRBD1	TRBV7-8	TRBJ1-2	TGTGCCAGCAGCTTAGAACAGGGGAACTATGGCTACACCTTC	CASSLEQGNYGYTF
NA	15	NA	TRBV28	TRBJ2-1	TGTGCCAGCAGTTTCCTACTCTCTCGGGATGGTGAGCAGTTCTTC	CASSFLLSRDGEQFF